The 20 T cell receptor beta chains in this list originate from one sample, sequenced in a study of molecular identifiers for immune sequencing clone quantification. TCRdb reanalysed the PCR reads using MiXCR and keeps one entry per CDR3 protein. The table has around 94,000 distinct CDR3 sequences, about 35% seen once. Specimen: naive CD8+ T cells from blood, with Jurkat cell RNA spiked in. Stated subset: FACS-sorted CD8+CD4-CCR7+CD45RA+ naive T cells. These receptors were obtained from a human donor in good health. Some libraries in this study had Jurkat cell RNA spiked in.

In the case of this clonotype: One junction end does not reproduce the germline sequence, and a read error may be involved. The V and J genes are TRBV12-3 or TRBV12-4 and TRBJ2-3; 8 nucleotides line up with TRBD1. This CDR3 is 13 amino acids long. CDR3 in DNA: TGTGCCAGCAGGCGACAGGGGACAGATACGCTGTATTTT. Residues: CASRRQGTDTLYF.

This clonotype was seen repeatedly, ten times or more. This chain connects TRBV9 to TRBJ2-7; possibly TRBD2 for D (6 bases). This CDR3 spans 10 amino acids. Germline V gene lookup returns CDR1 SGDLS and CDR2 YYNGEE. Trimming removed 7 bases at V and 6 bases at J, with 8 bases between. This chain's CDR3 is CASGGSEQYF. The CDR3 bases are TGTGCCAGCGGGGGGTCCGAGCAGTACTTC.

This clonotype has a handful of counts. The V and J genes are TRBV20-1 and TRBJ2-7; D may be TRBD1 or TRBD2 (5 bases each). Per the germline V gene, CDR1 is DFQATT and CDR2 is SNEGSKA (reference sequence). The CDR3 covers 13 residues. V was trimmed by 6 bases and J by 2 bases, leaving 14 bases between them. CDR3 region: CSARDPRTYEQYF. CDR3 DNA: TGCAGTGCAAGGGACCCGAGGACCTACGAGCAGTACTTC.

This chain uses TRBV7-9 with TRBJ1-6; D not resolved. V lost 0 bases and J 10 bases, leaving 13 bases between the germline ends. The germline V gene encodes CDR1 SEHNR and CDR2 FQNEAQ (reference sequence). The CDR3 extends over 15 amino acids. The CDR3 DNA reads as TGTGCCAGCAGCTTAGCCCTCACAAAGTACTCACCCCTCCACTTT. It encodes CASSLALTKYSPLHF.

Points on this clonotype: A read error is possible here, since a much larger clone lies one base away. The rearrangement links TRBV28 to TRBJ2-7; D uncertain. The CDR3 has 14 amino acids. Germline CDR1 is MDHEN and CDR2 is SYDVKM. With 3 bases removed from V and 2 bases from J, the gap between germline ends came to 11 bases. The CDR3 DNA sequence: TGTGCCAGCAGTTTTCCGTACGGTACCTACGAGCAGTACTTC. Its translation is CASSFPYGTYEQYF. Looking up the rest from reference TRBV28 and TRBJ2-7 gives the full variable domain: DVKVTQSSRYLVKRTGEKVFLECVQDMDHENMFWYRQDPGLGLRLIYFSYDVKMKEKGDIPEGYSVSREKKERFSLILESASTNQTSMYLCASSFPYGTYEQYFGPGTRLTVT.

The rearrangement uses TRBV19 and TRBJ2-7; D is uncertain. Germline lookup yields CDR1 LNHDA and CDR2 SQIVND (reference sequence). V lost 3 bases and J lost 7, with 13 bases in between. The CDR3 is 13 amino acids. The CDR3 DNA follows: TGTGCCAGTAGTATTGGACCCGACGGGGAGCAGTACTTC. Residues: CASSIGPDGEQYF. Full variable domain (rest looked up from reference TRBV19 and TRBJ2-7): DGGITQSPKYLFRKEGQNVTLSCEQNLNHDAMYWYRQDPGQGLRLIYYSQIVNDFQKGDIAEGYSVSREKKESFPLTVTSAQKNPTAFYLCASSIGPDGEQYFGPGTRLTVT.

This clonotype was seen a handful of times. In DNA, the CDR3 is TGTGCCAGCAGCCCAGGGGGCGCGATCCAGCATTTT. Translating it yields CASSPGGAIQHF. V is TRBV28 and J is TRBJ1-5; 8 bases fit TRBD1. Unmatched junction bases numbered 7, after V lost 6 bases and J lost 12 bases. This CDR3 spans 12 amino acids. Germline assignment: CDR1 MDHEN and CDR2 SYDVKM.

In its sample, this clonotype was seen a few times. CDR3 residues: CASTPFRDRGPDTQYF. In nucleotides, the CDR3 is TGTGCCAGCACGCCCTTCCGGGACAGGGGTCCAGATACGCAGTATTTT. This chain connects TRBV27 to TRBJ2-3, with 10 bases matching TRBD1. V shed 7 bases and J 4 bases; nucleotides not matched to a gene: 11. The CDR3 loop spans 16 amino acids. Germline values: CDR1 MNHEY, CDR2 SMNVEV (reference sequence).

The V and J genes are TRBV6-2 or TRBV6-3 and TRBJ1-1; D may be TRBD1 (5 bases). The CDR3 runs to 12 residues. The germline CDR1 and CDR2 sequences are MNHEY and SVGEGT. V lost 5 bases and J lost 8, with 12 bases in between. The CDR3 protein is CASSDPRGEAFF. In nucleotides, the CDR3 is TGTGCCAGCAGTGACCCTCGGGGGGAAGCTTTCTTT.

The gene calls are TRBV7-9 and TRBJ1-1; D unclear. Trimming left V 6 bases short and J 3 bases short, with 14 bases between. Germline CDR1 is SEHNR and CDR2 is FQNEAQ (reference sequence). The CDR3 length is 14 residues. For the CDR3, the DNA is TGTGCCAGCAGTCTGTTCACTGGGTACACTGAAGCTTTCTTT. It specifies CASSLFTGYTEAFF.

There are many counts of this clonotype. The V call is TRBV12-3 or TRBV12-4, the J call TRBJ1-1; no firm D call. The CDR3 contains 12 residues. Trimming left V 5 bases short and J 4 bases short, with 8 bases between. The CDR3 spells CASSRSGTEAFF. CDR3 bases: TGTGCCAGCAGTAGGTCGGGCACTGAAGCTTTCTTT.

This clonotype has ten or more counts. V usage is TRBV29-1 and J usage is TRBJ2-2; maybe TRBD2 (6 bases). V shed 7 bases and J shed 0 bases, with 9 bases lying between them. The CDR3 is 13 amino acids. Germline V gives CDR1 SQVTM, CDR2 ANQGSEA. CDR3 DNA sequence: TGCAGCGGGCTAGCGACGAACACCGGGGAGCTGTTTTTT. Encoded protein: CSGLATNTGELFF.

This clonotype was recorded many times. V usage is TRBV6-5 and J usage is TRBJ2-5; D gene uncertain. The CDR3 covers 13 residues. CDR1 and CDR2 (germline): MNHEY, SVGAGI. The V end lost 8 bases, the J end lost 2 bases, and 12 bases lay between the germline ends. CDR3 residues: CASGNPGQETQYF. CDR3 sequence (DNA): TGTGCCAGCGGTAACCCCGGTCAAGAGACCCAGTACTTC.

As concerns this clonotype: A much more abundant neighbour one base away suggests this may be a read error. The CDR3 sequence: CSARVGSNEQYF. DNA for the CDR3: TGCAGTGCTAGAGTAGGGTCCAACGAGCAGTACTTC. The chain is built from TRBV20-1 and TRBJ2-7; D unresolved. There are 12 residues in the CDR3. Germline V gene data show CDR1 as DFQATT and CDR2 as SNEGSKA (reference sequence). V dropped 1 base and J dropped 5 bases, with 9 bases sitting between them.

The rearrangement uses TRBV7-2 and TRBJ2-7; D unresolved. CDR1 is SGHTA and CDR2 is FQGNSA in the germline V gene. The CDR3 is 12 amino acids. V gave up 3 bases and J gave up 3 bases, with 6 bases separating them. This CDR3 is CASSFSFYEQYF. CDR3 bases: TGTGCCAGCAGCTTCAGTTTCTACGAGCAGTACTTC.

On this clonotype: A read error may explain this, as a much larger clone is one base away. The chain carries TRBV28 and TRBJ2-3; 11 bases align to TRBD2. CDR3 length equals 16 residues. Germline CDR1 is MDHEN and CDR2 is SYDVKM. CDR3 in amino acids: CASSHPSGRRADTQCF. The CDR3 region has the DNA TGTGCCAGCAGTCACCCTAGCGGGAGGAGGGCAGATACGCAGTGTTTT.

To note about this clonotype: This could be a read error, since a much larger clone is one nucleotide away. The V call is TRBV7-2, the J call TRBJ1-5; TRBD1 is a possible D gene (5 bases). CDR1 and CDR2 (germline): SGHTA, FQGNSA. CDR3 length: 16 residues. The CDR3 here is CAGSLVQGPINQPQHF. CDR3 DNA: TGTGCCGGCAGCTTAGTCCAGGGACCCATCAATCAGCCCCAGCATTTT.

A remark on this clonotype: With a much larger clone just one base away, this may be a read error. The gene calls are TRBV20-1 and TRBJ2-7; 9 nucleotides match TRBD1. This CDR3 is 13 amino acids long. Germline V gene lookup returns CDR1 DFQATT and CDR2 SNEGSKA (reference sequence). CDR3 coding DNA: TGCAGTGCTAGCCCGGACAGGGGCTACGAGCGGTACTTC. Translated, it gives CSASPDRGYERYF.

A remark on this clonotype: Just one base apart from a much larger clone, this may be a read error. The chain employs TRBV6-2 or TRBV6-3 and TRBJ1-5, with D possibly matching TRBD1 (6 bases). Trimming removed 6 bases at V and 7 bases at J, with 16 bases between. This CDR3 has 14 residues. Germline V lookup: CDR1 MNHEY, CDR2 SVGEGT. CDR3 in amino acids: CASRLLGARQPQHF. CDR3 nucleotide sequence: TGTGCCAGCAGGTTACTGGGGGCAAGACAGCCCCAGCATTTT.

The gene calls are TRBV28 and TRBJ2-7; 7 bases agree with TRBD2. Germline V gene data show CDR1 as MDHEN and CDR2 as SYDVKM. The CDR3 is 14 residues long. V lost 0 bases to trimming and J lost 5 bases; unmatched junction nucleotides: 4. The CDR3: CASSLWRGGDEQYF. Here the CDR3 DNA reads TGTGCCAGCAGTTTATGGAGGGGAGGGGACGAGCAGTACTTC.